Sequencing of this T cell receptor (beta chain) was carried out in a study of T cell responses to AZD1222 COVID-19 vaccine. Sequencing was performed with immunoSEQ multiplex PCR; in TCRdb, only in-frame clones are kept and a portion is missing. Of approximately 45,000 clones listed, roughly 89% were seen once; the top ten hold 0.95% to 1.3%. Sequenced material: peripheral blood, taken 28 days after the second AZD1222 dose. The sequence was collected from an adult who received the AZD1222 COVID-19 vaccine.

The CDR3: CASSPTGSYYGYTF. For the CDR3, the DNA is TGTGCCAGTAGTCCTACAGGTTCCTACTATGGCTACACCTTC. This rearrangement joins TRBV19 to TRBJ1-2; the D gene is possibly TRBD1 (5 bases). The CDR3 extends over 14 amino acids. From germline, CDR1 is LNHDA and CDR2 SQIVND (reference sequence). Between the trimmed V and J ends, which lost 5 bases and 3 bases, there was a span of 13 bases.